The present T cell receptor beta chain was sequenced within a study of blood T cell repertoires in COVID-19. Study summary: Some COVID-19 samples were acute and others convalescent; all came from the United States, Italy and Spain.

Living in about two dozen US areas, the participants were between roughly 18 and 90 years of age. All exposed participants met a person with COVID-19 within 2 weeks before entering the study. Authors' processing steps: How many nucleated cells were present was estimated from reference gene primer amplification. This table comes from immunoSEQ multiplex PCR, and its TCRdb copy is limited to in-frame clones, with some not included. Clone size and the V and J calls come from that table; the DNA yielded D and trimming. This table holds fewer than 350,000 clones, approximately 91% found once. The trim removed 2 bases at V and 2 bases at J, leaving 11 bases unmatched. Germline V lookup: CDR1 GTSNPN, CDR2 SVGIG (reference sequence). This CDR3 region has 17 residues.

The TCR sequence derives from a woman aged 30 to 39 who had been exposed to COVID-19. Sequencing was done on a sample of PBMCs or T cells enriched from blood (not recorded which). This chain links TRBV30 with TRBJ2-1, with 8 positions matching TRBD1. In DNA, the CDR3 is TGTGCCTGGAGTTCCCAAATGACAGGGGTCCCCTACAATGAGCAGTTCTTC. Its translation is CAWSSQMTGVPYNEQFF. The full variable domain, its missing parts supplied by reference TRBV30 and TRBJ2-1, is SQTIHQWPATLVQPVGSPLSLECTVEGTSNPNLYWYRQAAGRGLQLLFYSVGIGQISSEVPQNLSASRPQDRQFILSSKKLLLSDSGFYLCAWSSQMTGVPYNEQFFGPGTRLTVL.